The TCR beta chain described here comes from a study of shared clonotypes between healthy human individuals. Study-wide results and caveats: Across a handful of donors, naive CD4 shared roughly 5.1%, naive CD8 more than 3%, memory CD4 2.3%, memory CD8 0.4% to 0.5%.

The data were produced by immunoSEQ multiplex PCR, yet TCRdb's version contains in-frame clones alone and is incomplete. The table includes approximately 1,500,000 clones, approximately 96% detected once. Comment on this clone: The antigen is undetermined.

CDR1 KGHSH and CDR2 LQKENI come from the germline V gene. This CDR3 has 14 amino acids. V gave up 3 bases and J gave up 8 bases; unmatched junction bases: 5. The gene calls are TRBV18 and TRBJ2-1; 9 positions agree with TRBD2. The source material was naive CD4+ T cells sorted from blood. The subset is: CD45RA+ positively selected. The receptor was derived from a man aged 25 to 40 in good health. The CDR3 reads CASSPAGGPDEQFF. DNA of the CDR3: TGTGCCAGCTCACCGGCGGGAGGGCCGGATGAGCAGTTCTTC.